This T cell receptor beta chain was observed in a study of blood T cell repertoires in COVID-19. V was pared by 1 base and J by 6 bases, with 9 bases between. This CDR3 comprises 13 residues. Germline CDR1 SGHTA, CDR2 FQGNSA. Generated by immunoSEQ multiplex PCR, the TCRdb table keeps only in-frame clones and is missing some. The data contain about 240,000 clones, roughly 83% of them seen just once; the ten biggest clones take up roughly 9.6%. Source material: peripheral blood. V is TRBV7-2 and J is TRBJ1-2, with D uncertain. The clonotype comes from a woman older than 75 with acute or convalescent COVID-19. The CDR3 coding sequence is TGTGCCAGCAGCTTAGGCCCGGTTAATGGCTACACCTTC. Protein product: CASSLGPVNGYTF.